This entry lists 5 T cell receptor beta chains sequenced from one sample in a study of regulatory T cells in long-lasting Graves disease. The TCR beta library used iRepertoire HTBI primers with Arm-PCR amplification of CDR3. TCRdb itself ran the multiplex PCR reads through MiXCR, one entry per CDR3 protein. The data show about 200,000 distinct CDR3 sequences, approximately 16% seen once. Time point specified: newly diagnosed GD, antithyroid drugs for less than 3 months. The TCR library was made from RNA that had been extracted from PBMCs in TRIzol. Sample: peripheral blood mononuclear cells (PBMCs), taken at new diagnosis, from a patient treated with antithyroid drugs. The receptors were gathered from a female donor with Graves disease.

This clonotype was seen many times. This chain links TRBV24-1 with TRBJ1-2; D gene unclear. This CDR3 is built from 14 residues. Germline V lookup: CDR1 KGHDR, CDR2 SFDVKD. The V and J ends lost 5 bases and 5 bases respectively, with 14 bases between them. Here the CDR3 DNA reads TGTGCCACCAGTGGTACAACGGATCCATATGGCTACACCTTC. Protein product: CATSGTTDPYGYTF.

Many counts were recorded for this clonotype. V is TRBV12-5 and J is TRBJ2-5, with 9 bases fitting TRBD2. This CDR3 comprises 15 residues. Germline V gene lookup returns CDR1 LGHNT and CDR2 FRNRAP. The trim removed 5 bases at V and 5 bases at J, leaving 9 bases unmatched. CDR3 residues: CASGAGLALGETQYF. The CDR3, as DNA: TGTGCTAGTGGTGCGGGACTAGCCCTTGGGGAGACCCAGTACTTC.

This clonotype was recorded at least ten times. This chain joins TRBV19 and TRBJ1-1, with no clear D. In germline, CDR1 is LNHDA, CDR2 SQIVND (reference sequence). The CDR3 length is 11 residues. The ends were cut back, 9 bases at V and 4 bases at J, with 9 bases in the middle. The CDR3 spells CASSALTEAFF. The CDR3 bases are TGTGCCAGCAGCGCCCTCACTGAAGCTTTCTTT.

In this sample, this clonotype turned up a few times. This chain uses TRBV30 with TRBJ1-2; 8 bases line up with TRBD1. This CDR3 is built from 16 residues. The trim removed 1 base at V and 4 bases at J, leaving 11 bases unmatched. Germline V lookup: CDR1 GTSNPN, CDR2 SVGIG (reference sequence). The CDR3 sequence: CAWSGPGGLGAYGYTF. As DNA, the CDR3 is TGTGCCTGGAGTGGACCAGGGGGCTTAGGGGCCTATGGCTACACCTTC.

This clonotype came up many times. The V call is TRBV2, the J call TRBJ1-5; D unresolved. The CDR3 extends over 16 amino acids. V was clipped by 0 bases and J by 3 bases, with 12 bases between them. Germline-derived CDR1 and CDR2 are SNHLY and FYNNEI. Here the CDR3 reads CASSEAKSGSNQPQHF. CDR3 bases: TGTGCCAGCAGTGAAGCCAAAAGCGGTTCCAATCAGCCCCAGCATTTT.